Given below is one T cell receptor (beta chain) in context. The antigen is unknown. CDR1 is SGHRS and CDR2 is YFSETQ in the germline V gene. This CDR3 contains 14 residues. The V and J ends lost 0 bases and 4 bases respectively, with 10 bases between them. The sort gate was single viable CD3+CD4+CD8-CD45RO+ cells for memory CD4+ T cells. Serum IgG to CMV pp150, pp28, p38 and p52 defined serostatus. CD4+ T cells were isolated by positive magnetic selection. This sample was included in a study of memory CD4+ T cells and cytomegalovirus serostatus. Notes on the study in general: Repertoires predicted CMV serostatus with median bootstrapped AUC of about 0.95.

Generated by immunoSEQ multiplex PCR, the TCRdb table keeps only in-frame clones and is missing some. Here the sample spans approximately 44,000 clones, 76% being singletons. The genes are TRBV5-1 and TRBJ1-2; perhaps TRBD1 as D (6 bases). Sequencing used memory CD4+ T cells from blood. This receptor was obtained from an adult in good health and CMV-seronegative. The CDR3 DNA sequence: TGCGCCAGCAGCTTGGTCGGGGGCCTCTATGGCTACACCTTC. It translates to CASSLVGGLYGYTF.